These 21 T cell receptor beta chains were sequenced from one sample in a study of cytomegalovirus exposure and HLA in healthy donors. The PCR had 60 Vbeta and 13 Jbeta primers. TCRdb keeps only in-frame clones here, not all; method: immunoSEQ multiplex PCR. The data contain about 100,000 clones, 84% of them singletons. Specimen: PBMCs. The receptors were gathered from a woman aged 18-35 years in good health and CMV-seronegative.

This clone has just one count. The V and J genes are TRBV6-6 and TRBJ2-5; TRBD1 might be the D (5 bases). This CDR3 has 15 amino acids. Per germline, CDR1 MNHNY and CDR2 SVGAGI (reference sequence). V lost 7 bases and J 1 base, leaving 16 bases between the germline ends. The CDR3 protein is CASTQGPGAQETQYF. The CDR3 DNA follows: TGTGCCAGCACCCAGGGCCCTGGAGCCCAAGAGACCCAGTACTTC.

The chain employs TRBV28 and TRBJ2-5, with D possibly matching TRBD1 (6 bases). From germline, CDR1 is MDHEN and CDR2 SYDVKM. This CDR3 is built from 15 residues. Trimming shortened V by 5 bases and J by 1 base, and 14 bases separated the two germline ends. CDR3 bases: TGTGCCAGCAGTACGCGACAGGAGGTCCAAGAGACCCAGTACTTC. This translates into CASSTRQEVQETQYF. The full variable domain, with the rest looked up from reference TRBV28 and TRBJ2-5, is DVKVTQSSRYLVKRTGEKVFLECVQDMDHENMFWYRQDPGLGLRLIYFSYDVKMKEKGDIPEGYSVSREKKERFSLILESASTNQTSMYLCASSTRQEVQETQYFGPGTRLLVL.

The chain recombines TRBV29-1 with TRBJ1-4; no firm D call. Germline lookup yields CDR1 SQVTM and CDR2 ANQGSEA. The CDR3 extends over 11 amino acids. The V and J ends lost 4 bases and 12 bases respectively, with 12 bases between them. CDR3 region: CSVGEGGELFF. The CDR3 nucleotides are TGCAGCGTTGGAGAGGGTGGAGAACTGTTTTTT.

This clone occurred once. This chain uses TRBV6-1 with TRBJ1-1; no clear D. V lost 5 bases, J lost 8 bases, and 21 bases lay in between. The CDR3 loop spans 15 amino acids. The germline CDR1 and CDR2 sequences are MNHNS and SASEGT. In DNA form, the CDR3 reads TGTGCCAGCAGTATACCGAGGCAGAGTGTAGTAGAAGCTTTCTTT. It yields the protein CASSIPRQSVVEAFF.

This clone was observed a handful of times. The chain uses TRBV4-3 and TRBJ2-4, with TRBD2 as a possible D gene (6 bases). The germline gives CDR1 LGHNA, CDR2 YSLEER. V lost 0 bases, J lost 1 base, and 10 bases lay in between. The CDR3 runs to 16 residues. CDR3 amino acids: CASSQDSGRAKNIQYF. CDR3 coding DNA: TGCGCCAGCAGCCAAGATTCAGGGAGGGCCAAAAACATTCAGTACTTC.

The rearrangement uses TRBV2 and TRBJ1-2; tentative D call: TRBD1 (6 bases). This CDR3 contains 14 residues. V lost 5 bases and J 6 bases, leaving 16 bases between the germline ends. Germline CDR1 is SNHLY and CDR2 is FYNNEI. CDR3 nucleotides: TGTGCCAGCAGTCGGGACCGAGGGGGTAATGGCTACACCTTC. Its translation is CASSRDRGGNGYTF.

V gene TRBV6-1 combines with J gene TRBJ2-1; D might be TRBD2 (7 bases). V lost 4 bases and J 8 bases, leaving 21 bases between the germline ends. Germline assignment: CDR1 MNHNS and CDR2 SASEGT. This CDR3 has 16 residues. DNA of the CDR3: TGTGCCAGCAGTGTAGCATCGGGCAGGGGAGGGGATGAGCAGTTCTTC. Translated, it gives CASSVASGRGGDEQFF.

The gene calls are TRBV4-3 and TRBJ2-6, with D perhaps TRBD2 (6 bases). The V end lost 0 bases, the J end lost 1 base, and 16 bases lay between the germline ends. Germline V lookup: CDR1 LGHNA, CDR2 YSLEER. The CDR3 is 19 residues long. The CDR3 nucleotides read TGCGCCAGCAGCCAAGATCTGATAGAGGGAGGTTCTGGGGCCAACGTCCTGACTTTC. Amino acids: CASSQDLIEGGSGANVLTF.

The chain uses TRBV19 and TRBJ2-7, with TRBD2 as a possible D gene (6 bases). This CDR3 comprises 14 residues. CDR1 and CDR2 from the germline V gene are LNHDA and SQIVND (reference sequence). Deletions cut 3 bases from V and 5 bases from J, with 14 bases between. For the CDR3, the DNA is TGTGCCAGTAGTATCGGGGGTGCCACCCACGAGCAGTACTTC. Residues: CASSIGGATHEQYF.

V gene TRBV7-3 combines with J gene TRBJ2-1, with TRBD2 matching 7 bases. Germline assignment: CDR1 SGHTA and CDR2 FQGTGA. The V segment lost 5 bases and the J segment 8 bases; nucleotides outside the gene matches: 12. The length of the CDR3 is 15 residues. The DNA of the CDR3 is TGTGCCAGCAGCCCCATTTGGGGGGGGAGCGATGAGCAGTTCTTC. As protein: CASSPIWGGSDEQFF.

V and J are TRBV5-8 and TRBJ2-7, with 10 nucleotides matching TRBD1. The ends lost 3 bases at V and 5 bases at J; junction bases unmatched: 5. Germline V CDR1 and CDR2: SGHTS, YDEGEE. CDR3 length: 14 residues. The DNA for the CDR3 is TGTGCCAGCAGCTGGGGACAGGGGAACAACGAGCAGTACTTC. Protein: CASSWGQGNNEQYF.

This chain uses TRBV18 with TRBJ2-5, with 7 bases aligning to TRBD2. This CDR3 has 14 amino acids. V lost 3 bases, J lost 2 bases, and 3 bases stayed unmatched. Germline V lookup: CDR1 KGHSH, CDR2 LQKENI. CDR3 protein: CASSPRGVQETQYF. The CDR3 DNA is TGTGCCAGCTCACCTCGGGGGGTTCAAGAGACCCAGTACTTC.

In this sample, this clone turned up a few times. The V gene is TRBV28, the J gene TRBJ2-7, with D perhaps matching TRBD1 (6 bases). Trimming removed 5 bases at V and 5 bases at J, with 16 bases between. The CDR3 sequence is 14 residues long. Per the germline V gene, CDR1 is MDHEN and CDR2 is SYDVKM. CDR3 bases: TGTGCCAGCAGTCCGCATAACAACAGGGACGAGCAGTACTTC. This gives the protein CASSPHNNRDEQYF.

The chain has TRBV27 and TRBJ2-7; TRBD2 might be the D (7 bases). This CDR3 comprises 14 residues. CDR1 and CDR2 (germline): MNHEY, SMNVEV (reference sequence). Trimming cost V 2 bases and J 3 bases, with 11 bases left between them. CDR3: CASSLKGEGYEQYF. The CDR3 nucleotides read TGTGCCAGCAGTTTAAAGGGGGAGGGCTACGAGCAGTACTTC.

The rearrangement uses TRBV9 and TRBJ1-1; D not resolved. This CDR3 is 15 amino acids long. The germline V gene has CDR1 SGDLS and CDR2 YYNGEE. Trimming cost V 4 bases and J 0 bases, with 13 bases left between them. CDR3 amino acids: CASSLGGLMNTEAFF. The CDR3 coding sequence is TGTGCCAGCAGCCTTGGAGGACTCATGAACACTGAAGCTTTCTTT.

CDR3 residues: CASSRRGVSNEKLFF. CDR3 sequence (DNA): TGTGCCAGCAGTCGGAGGGGTGTGTCTAATGAAAAACTGTTTTTT. The J gene is TRBJ1-4, the V gene TRBV5-6; D is perhaps TRBD1 (5 bases). There are 15 residues in the CDR3. CDR1 is SGHDT and CDR2 is YYEEEE in the germline V gene. V lost 5 bases to trimming and J lost 3 bases, with 14 bases between them.

The chain has TRBV11-2 and TRBJ2-7; possibly TRBD1 or TRBD2 for D (6 bases each). The CDR3 consists of 12 residues. V was clipped by 5 bases and J by 6 bases, with 11 bases between them. Germline V CDR1 and CDR2: SGHAT, FQNNGV. The CDR3 DNA is TGTGCCAGCAGCCTAGGGGGAGGCGAGCAGTACTTC. Translating gives CASSLGGGEQYF.

In its sample, this clone was seen a few times. This chain uses TRBV6-1 with TRBJ2-5; 9 bases fit TRBD1. The CDR3 contains 14 residues. CDR1 is MNHNS, CDR2 SASEGT, per germline. Losses at the gene ends were 5 bases for V and 2 bases for J; bases not matched to a gene: 3. CDR3: CASSRGQGQETQYF. The CDR3 DNA sequence: TGTGCCAGCAGTCGCGGACAGGGGCAAGAGACCCAGTACTTC.

The chain combines TRBV7-2 with TRBJ1-1; D not certain. Germline values: CDR1 SGHTA, CDR2 FQGNSA. The CDR3 consists of 14 residues. Trimming stripped 2 bases from V and 3 bases from J, with 10 bases between. As DNA, the CDR3 is TGTGCCAGCAGCTTACCGGTTATGGACACTGAAGCTTTCTTT. Protein sequence: CASSLPVMDTEAFF.

This clone was picked up one time. The genes are TRBV23-1 and TRBJ1-1; tentative D call: TRBD1 (6 bases). TRBV23-1 is noted as an ORF with a role that remains uncertain. The CDR3 spans 17 residues. With 4 bases removed from V and 5 bases from J, the gap between germline ends came to 23 bases. DNA of the CDR3: TGCGCCAGCAGTCTCCAATCTCCGACAGGAACTTGGACTGAAGCTTTCTTT. Residues: CASSLQSPTGTWTEAFF.

The rearrangement joins TRBV6-1 to TRBJ2-7; D unresolved. The germline V and J ends were trimmed by 3 bases and 3 bases, with 3 bases remaining between them. This CDR3 contains 11 residues. Germline-derived CDR1 and CDR2 are MNHNS and SASEGT. CDR3 in amino acids: CASSDYYEQYF. CDR3 coding DNA: TGTGCCAGCAGTGATTACTACGAGCAGTACTTC.